Presented here are 22 T cell receptor beta chains from one specimen sequenced in a study of early T cells in non-severe SARS-CoV-2 infection. Each CDR3 protein gets one entry after TCRdb re-called the 5' RACE reads with MiXCR. The sample lists fewer than 20,000 distinct CDR3 sequences; roughly 6.1% were seen once. The specimen sequenced was whole blood. Receptor source: an adult who was a healthcare worker with PCR-confirmed SARS-CoV-2 infection or an uninfected control (not recorded which).

This clonotype was seen at least ten times. V usage is TRBV11-2 and J usage is TRBJ2-1; the D is unclear. V lost 2 bases and J lost 2, with 4 bases in between. The germline gives CDR1 SGHAT, CDR2 FQNNGV. CDR3 length equals 13 residues. The CDR3 loop is CASSLYPYNEQFF. CDR3 bases: TGTGCCAGCAGCTTATACCCCTACAATGAGCAGTTCTTC.

The chain has TRBV7-9 and TRBJ1-1; TRBD1 is a possible D gene (5 bases). The CDR3 totals 14 residues. V was clipped by 1 base and J by 8 bases, with 14 bases between them. Germline V gives CDR1 SEHNR, CDR2 FQNEAQ (reference sequence). The CDR3 protein is CASSLGNPRDEAFF. The CDR3, as DNA: TGTGCCAGCAGCTTAGGTAACCCACGGGACGAAGCTTTCTTT.

This clonotype was recorded a few times. This chain uses TRBV6-6 with TRBJ2-3; no clear D. Germline lookup yields CDR1 MNHNY and CDR2 SVGAGI (reference sequence). The CDR3 contains 15 residues. Trimming took 6 bases from V and 0 from J, leaving 13 bases between them. The CDR3 nucleotides read TGTGCCAGCAGCCCCTTCCCGGGTAGCACAGATACGCAGTATTTT. Translation gives CASSPFPGSTDTQYF.

Ten or more counts support this clonotype. This chain links TRBV15 with TRBJ2-4; TRBD2 matches at 7 bases. V lost 0 bases, J lost 1 base, and 3 bases stayed unmatched. CDR3 length: 16 residues. From germline, CDR1 is LNHNV and CDR2 YYDKDF (reference sequence). Here the CDR3 DNA reads TGTGCCACCAGCAGAGATGGCGGGAGTGCCAAAAACATTCAGTACTTC. This sequence encodes CATSRDGGSAKNIQYF.

There are a few counts of this clonotype. V gene TRBV24-1 combines with J gene TRBJ2-3; D unclear. CDR3 length equals 14 residues. The ends were cut back, 6 bases at V and 2 bases at J, with 11 bases in the middle. Germline V lookup: CDR1 KGHDR, CDR2 SFDVKD. Here the CDR3 reads CATSSPQATDTQYF. CDR3 DNA: TGTGCCACCAGTTCTCCCCAGGCCACAGATACGCAGTATTTT.

This clonotype was detected many times. The gene calls are TRBV27 and TRBJ2-1, with TRBD2 as a possible D gene (7 bases). This CDR3 is built from 13 residues. Per the germline V gene, CDR1 is MNHEY and CDR2 is SMNVEV (reference sequence). The ends were cut back, 7 bases at V and 6 bases at J, with 13 bases in the middle. The CDR3 DNA follows: TGTGCCAGCAAGGGGGGGGCGGTCAATGAGCAGTTCTTC. It translates to CASKGGAVNEQFF.

Ten or more counts support this clonotype. The V call is TRBV20-1, the J call TRBJ2-1; D not resolved. This CDR3 has 14 amino acids. Trimming cost V 4 bases and J 2 bases, with 12 bases left between them. Germline V CDR1 and CDR2: DFQATT, SNEGSKA (reference sequence). The CDR3 DNA reads TGCAGTGCTACGGTTAGTGTGGCCTACAATGAGCAGTTCTTC. Protein sequence: CSATVSVAYNEQFF.

This clonotype came up many times. V is TRBV6-6 and J is TRBJ2-3; tentative D call: TRBD1 (5 bases). This CDR3 has 13 residues. The germline V gene encodes CDR1 MNHNY and CDR2 SVGAGI (reference sequence). V lost 6 bases and J 0 bases, leaving 7 bases between the germline ends. CDR3 in amino acids: CASRQESTDTQYF. The CDR3 nucleotides read TGTGCCAGCAGACAGGAGAGCACAGATACGCAGTATTTT.

This clonotype was observed many times. J is TRBJ1-5 and V is TRBV12-3 or TRBV12-4, with D maybe TRBD1 (5 bases). V was trimmed by 5 bases and J by 1 base, leaving 9 bases between them. The CDR3 loop spans 14 amino acids. CDR3 sequence reads: CASSRGRSNQPQHF. CDR3 in DNA: TGTGCCAGCAGTCGGGGCCGGAGCAATCAGCCCCAGCATTTT.

This clonotype was counted at least ten times. CDR3 amino acids: CASSQPARVSSYNEQFF. In nucleotides, the CDR3 is TGTGCCAGCAGCCAACCCGCGCGGGTGTCCTCCTACAATGAGCAGTTCTTC. The J gene is TRBJ2-1, the V gene TRBV4-2, with D perhaps TRBD2 (5 bases). This CDR3 is built from 17 residues. Deletions cut 2 bases from V and 0 bases from J, with 14 bases between. CDR1 is LGHNA, CDR2 YNFKEQ, per germline.

By its share, this clonotype is medium-sized. The V gene is TRBV20-1, the J gene TRBJ2-3; 10 bases match TRBD2. V lost 2 bases, J lost 4 bases, and 9 bases stayed unmatched. CDR1 DFQATT and CDR2 SNEGSKA come from the germline V gene (reference sequence). The CDR3 totals 16 residues. In nucleotides, the CDR3 is TGCAGTGCTAGACGGCCTAGCGGGAGAGGCTCAGATACGCAGTATTTT. As protein: CSARRPSGRGSDTQYF.

This clonotype was found many times. V and J are TRBV27 and TRBJ1-1; 7 positions match TRBD1. V lost 5 bases, J lost 0 bases, and 6 bases stayed unmatched. The CDR3 spans 15 residues. Per germline, CDR1 MNHEY and CDR2 SMNVEV (reference sequence). CDR3 in DNA: TGTGCCAGCAGTGTGACAGGGCCCATGAACACTGAAGCTTTCTTT. Translation gives CASSVTGPMNTEAFF.

This clonotype is medium-sized in the sample. The chain employs TRBV5-1 and TRBJ2-1; maybe TRBD2 (5 bases). CDR1 and CDR2 (germline): SGHRS, YFSETQ. V was shortened by 0 bases and J by 7 bases, with 11 bases between the two germline ends. The CDR3 is 14 residues long. CDR3 region: CASSLGIARNEQFF. The CDR3, as DNA: TGCGCCAGCAGCTTGGGGATAGCGAGAAATGAGCAGTTCTTC.

This clonotype came up many times. The chain employs TRBV28 and TRBJ2-1; D uncertain. Germline CDR1 and CDR2: MDHEN and SYDVKM. This CDR3 spans 12 amino acids. Deletions cut 3 bases from V and 6 bases from J, with 6 bases between. The chain's CDR3 is CASSFSSNEQFF. The CDR3 DNA reads as TGTGCCAGCAGTTTCTCTAGCAATGAGCAGTTCTTC.

This clonotype was seen a few times. This may stem from a read error, because a much larger clone lies one nucleotide away. V gene TRBV5-1 combines with J gene TRBJ1-2; D is undetermined. CDR3 length: 14 amino acids. V was clipped by 0 bases and J by 8 bases, with 14 bases between them. Germline loops: CDR1 SGHRS, CDR2 YFSETQ. The CDR3 region is CASSLGASAGGYTF. In DNA, the CDR3 is TGCGCCAGCAGCTTGGGCGCCTCCGCCGGGGGCTACACCTTC.

This clonotype was observed at least ten times. In nucleotides, the CDR3 is TGTGCCAGTAGTACCGGGAAAGGGGGTCAGCCCCAGCATTTT. This codes for CASSTGKGGQPQHF. The chain recombines TRBV19 with TRBJ1-5; D possibly corresponds to TRBD1 (6 bases). The CDR3 length is 14 residues. V lost 4 bases to trimming and J lost 6 bases, with 13 bases between them. Germline V gene data show CDR1 as LNHDA and CDR2 as SQIVND (reference sequence).

This clonotype has only a few counts. The chain combines TRBV9 with TRBJ1-2; possible D gene TRBD1, 6 bases. The ends were cut back, 2 bases at V and 3 bases at J, with 8 bases in the middle. The CDR3 spans 13 residues. Per germline, CDR1 SGDLS and CDR2 YYNGEE. This CDR3 reads CASSVRTDYGYTF. DNA for the CDR3: TGTGCCAGCAGCGTCCGGACAGACTATGGCTACACCTTC. The full variable domain, rest sourced from reference TRBV9 and TRBJ1-2, is DSGVTQTPKHLITATGQRVTLRCSPRSGDLSVYWYQQSLDQGLQFLIQYYNGEERAKGNILERFSAQQFPDLHSELNLSSLELGDSALYFCASSVRTDYGYTFGSGTRLTVV.

Ten or more counts support this clonotype. This chain joins TRBV6-2 or TRBV6-3 and TRBJ1-1, with TRBD1 matching over 7 bases. V was clipped by 8 bases and J by 6 bases; unmatched bases: 12. Germline lookup yields CDR1 MNHEY and CDR2 SVGEGT. The CDR3 extends over 14 amino acids. As DNA, the CDR3 is TGTGCCAGCGCCCCGACAGGGCTAACCGCTGAAGCTTTCTTT. It is translated as CASAPTGLTAEAFF.

This clonotype was picked up many times. This rearrangement joins TRBV29-1 to TRBJ2-1; 11 nucleotides line up with TRBD2. Germline-derived CDR1 and CDR2 are SQVTM and ANQGSEA. The CDR3 covers 17 residues. V was clipped by 3 bases and J by 5 bases; unmatched bases: 12. The CDR3, as DNA: TGCAGCGTTGATCTCCTAGCGGGAGGTATCATCGACAATGAGCAGTTCTTC. It translates to CSVDLLAGGIIDNEQFF.

Sample share makes this clonotype medium-sized. The CDR3 nucleotides read TGTGCCAGCAGTTACTCCTTAAGGACCGGCGAGCAGTACTTC. Its protein is CASSYSLRTGEQYF. The rearrangement uses TRBV6-5 and TRBJ2-7; no clear D gene. Germline V gene lookup returns CDR1 MNHEY and CDR2 SVGAGI. The ends were cut back, 0 bases at V and 6 bases at J, with 12 bases in the middle. This CDR3 has 14 residues.

This clonotype showed up many times. The chain combines TRBV6-5 with TRBJ1-2, with unresolved D. V shed 5 bases and J shed 7 bases, with 14 bases lying between them. The CDR3 length is 13 residues. Germline V lookup: CDR1 MNHEY, CDR2 SVGAGI. CDR3 bases: TGTGCCAGCAGTCGCAGCAGAAGGAGTGGCTACACCTTC. Residues: CASSRSRRSGYTF.

This clonotype was seen more than once but under ten times. This rearrangement joins TRBV19 to TRBJ2-1, with a tentative D call TRBD2 (6 bases). This CDR3 has 16 residues. Germline CDR1 reads LNHDA; CDR2 reads SQIVND (reference sequence). Trimming took off 4 bases at V and 0 bases at J, with 13 bases between the two ends. The CDR3 DNA reads as TGTGCCAGTAGTAAATCCCAGCGGGTCTCCTACAATGAGCAGTTCTTC. It translates to CASSKSQRVSYNEQFF.